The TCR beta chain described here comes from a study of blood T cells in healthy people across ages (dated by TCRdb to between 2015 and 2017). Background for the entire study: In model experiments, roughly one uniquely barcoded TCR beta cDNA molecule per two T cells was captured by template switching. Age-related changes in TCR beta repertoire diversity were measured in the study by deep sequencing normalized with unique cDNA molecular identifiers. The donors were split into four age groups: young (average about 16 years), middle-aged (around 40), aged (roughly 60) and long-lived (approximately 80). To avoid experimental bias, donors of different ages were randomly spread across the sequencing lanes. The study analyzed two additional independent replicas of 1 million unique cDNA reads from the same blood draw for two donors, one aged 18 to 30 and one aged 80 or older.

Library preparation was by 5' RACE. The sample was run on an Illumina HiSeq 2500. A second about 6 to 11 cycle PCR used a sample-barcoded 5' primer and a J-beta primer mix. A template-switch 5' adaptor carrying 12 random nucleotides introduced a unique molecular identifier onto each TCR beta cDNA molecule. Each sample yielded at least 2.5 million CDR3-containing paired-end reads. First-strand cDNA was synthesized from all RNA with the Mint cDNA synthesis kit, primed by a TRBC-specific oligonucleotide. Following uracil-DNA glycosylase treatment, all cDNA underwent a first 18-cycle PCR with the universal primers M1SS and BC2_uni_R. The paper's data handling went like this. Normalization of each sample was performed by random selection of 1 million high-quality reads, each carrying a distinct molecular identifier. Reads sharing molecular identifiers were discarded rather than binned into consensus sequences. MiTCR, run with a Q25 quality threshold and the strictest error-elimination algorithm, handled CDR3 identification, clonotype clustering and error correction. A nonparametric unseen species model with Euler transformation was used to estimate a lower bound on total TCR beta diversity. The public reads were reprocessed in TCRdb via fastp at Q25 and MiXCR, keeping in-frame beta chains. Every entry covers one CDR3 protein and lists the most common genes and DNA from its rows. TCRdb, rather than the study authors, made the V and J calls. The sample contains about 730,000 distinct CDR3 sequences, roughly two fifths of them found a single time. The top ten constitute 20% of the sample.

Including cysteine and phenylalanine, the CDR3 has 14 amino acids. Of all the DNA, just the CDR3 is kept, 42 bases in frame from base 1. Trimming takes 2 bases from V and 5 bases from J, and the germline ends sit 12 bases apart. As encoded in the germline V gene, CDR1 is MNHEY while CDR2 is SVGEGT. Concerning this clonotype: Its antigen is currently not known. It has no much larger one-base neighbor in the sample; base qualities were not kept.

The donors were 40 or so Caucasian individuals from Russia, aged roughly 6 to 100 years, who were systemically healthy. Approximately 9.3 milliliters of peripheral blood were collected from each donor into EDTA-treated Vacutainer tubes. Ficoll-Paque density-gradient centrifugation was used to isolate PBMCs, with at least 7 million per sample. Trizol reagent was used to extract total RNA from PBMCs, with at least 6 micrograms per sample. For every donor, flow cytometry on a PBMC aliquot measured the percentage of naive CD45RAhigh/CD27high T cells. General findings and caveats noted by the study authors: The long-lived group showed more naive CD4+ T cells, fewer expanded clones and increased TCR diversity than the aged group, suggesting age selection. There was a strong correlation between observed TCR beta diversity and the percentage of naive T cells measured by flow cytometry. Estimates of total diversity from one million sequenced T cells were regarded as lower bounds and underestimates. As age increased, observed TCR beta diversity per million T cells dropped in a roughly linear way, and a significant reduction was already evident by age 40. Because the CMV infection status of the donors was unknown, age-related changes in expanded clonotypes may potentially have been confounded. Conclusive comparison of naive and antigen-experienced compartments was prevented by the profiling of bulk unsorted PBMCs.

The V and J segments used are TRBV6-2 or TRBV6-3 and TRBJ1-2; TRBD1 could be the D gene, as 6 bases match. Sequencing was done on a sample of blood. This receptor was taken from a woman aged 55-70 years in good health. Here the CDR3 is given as CASSYVGGSYGYTF. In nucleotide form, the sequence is TGTGCCAGCAGTTACGTCGGGGGCTCTTATGGCTACACCTTC.